Listed below are T cell receptor beta chains from one sample, sequenced in a study of blood T cell repertoires in COVID-19. Using immunoSEQ multiplex PCR, the repertoire was profiled, and TCRdb retains in-frame clones only, with some absent. Among approximately 200,000 clones listed, around 90% were seen once. The sample taken for sequencing was PBMCs or T cells enriched from blood (not recorded which). Receptors were obtained from a young man in a cohort exposed to, infected with or recovered from COVID-19 (not recorded which). CDR3s include the opening cysteine and the closing phenylalanine or tryptophan. Each record gives: D gene, V gene, J gene, clone size, CDR3 DNA, CDR3 protein. The D gene is left open where the match is weak. Not every row has a clone size; where given, it reads once, few, many or a size class.

D gene: NA; V gene: TRBV3-1/TRBV3-2; J gene: TRBJ2-7; clone size: NA; CDR3 DNA: TGTGCCAGCAGCCTCAATCCCAGGGGCAGGGACGAGCAGTACTTC; CDR3 protein: CASSLNPRGRDEQYF
D gene: NA; V gene: TRBV29-1; J gene: TRBJ1-2; clone size: once; CDR3 DNA: TGCAGCGTCATACTAATAGCGGGTGGCTACACCTTC; CDR3 protein: CSVILIAGGYTF
D gene: NA; V gene: TRBV5-1; J gene: TRBJ2-1; clone size: few; CDR3 DNA: TGCGCCAGCAGCTTTTTACAGACCAATGAGCAGTTCTTC; CDR3 protein: CASSFLQTNEQFF
D gene: NA; V gene: TRBV12-3/TRBV12-4; J gene: TRBJ1-1; clone size: NA; CDR3 DNA: TGTGCCAGCAGCCCCGAGGCTTTCTTT; CDR3 protein: CASSPEAFF
D gene: NA; V gene: TRBV16; J gene: TRBJ1-1; clone size: NA; CDR3 DNA: TGTGCCAGCAGCCAATCATGGCCACCCCACGGGAAAGCTTTCTTT; CDR3 protein: CASSQSWPPHGKAFF
D gene: TRBD1; V gene: TRBV19; J gene: TRBJ2-2; clone size: NA; CDR3 DNA: TGTGCCAGTAGGCGTGACAGGGGCGTAAGAACCGGGGAGCTGTTTTTT; CDR3 protein: CASRRDRGVRTGELFF
D gene: NA; V gene: TRBV11-2; J gene: TRBJ2-4; clone size: NA; CDR3 DNA: TGTGCCAGCAGCCACCCGGGACAATCAGCCAAAAACATTCAGTACTTC; CDR3 protein: CASSHPGQSAKNIQYF
D gene: TRBD2; V gene: TRBV28; J gene: TRBJ2-7; clone size: NA; CDR3 DNA: TGTGCCAGCAGTTTAGTGGCGGGAGGATACGAGCAGTACTTC; CDR3 protein: CASSLVAGGYEQYF
D gene: NA; V gene: TRBV3-1/TRBV3-2; J gene: TRBJ2-7; clone size: NA; CDR3 DNA: TGTGCCAGCAGCCGACTAGTGGGCGAGCAGTACTTC; CDR3 protein: CASSRLVGEQYF
D gene: NA; V gene: TRBV12-3/TRBV12-4; J gene: TRBJ1-2; clone size: NA; CDR3 DNA: TGTGCCAGCAGTACGACAGCGATCTATGGCTACACCTTC; CDR3 protein: CASSTTAIYGYTF
D gene: TRBD1; V gene: TRBV6-1; J gene: TRBJ2-5; clone size: NA; CDR3 DNA: TGTGCCAGCAGTGACCGGGACAGGGAAACTAGGTGGGCCCCGGAGACCCAGTACTTC; CDR3 protein: CASSDRDRETRWAPETQYF
D gene: TRBD2; V gene: TRBV11-2; J gene: TRBJ2-1; clone size: NA; CDR3 DNA: TGTGCCAGCAGCTTAGTAGCGGGCAGCTCCTACAATGAGCAGTTCTTC; CDR3 protein: CASSLVAGSSYNEQFF
D gene: NA; V gene: TRBV27; J gene: TRBJ2-7; clone size: few; CDR3 DNA: TGTGCCAGCAGGCTGACAGGCCCCCAGTACGAGCAGTACTTC; CDR3 protein: CASRLTGPQYEQYF
D gene: NA; V gene: TRBV7-2; J gene: TRBJ2-7; clone size: NA; CDR3 DNA: TGTGCCAGCAGCTTATTATCCGACTACTACGAGCAGTACTTC; CDR3 protein: CASSLLSDYYEQYF
D gene: NA; V gene: TRBV29-1; J gene: TRBJ2-6; clone size: NA; CDR3 DNA: TGCAGCGTTGAAACGAAGGAAAGGGACACAACGCCTGGGGCCAACGTCCTGACTTTC; CDR3 protein: CSVETKERDTTPGANVLTF
D gene: TRBD2; V gene: TRBV2; J gene: TRBJ2-4; clone size: once; CDR3 DNA: TGTGCCAGCACCGAGCTAGCGGCCGCAAACATTCAGTACTTC; CDR3 protein: CASTELAAANIQYF
D gene: NA; V gene: TRBV5-1; J gene: TRBJ2-2; clone size: NA; CDR3 DNA: TGCGCCAGCAGCTTGGCCGTTGCGACTAGAGAACGCGGGGAGCTGTTTTTT; CDR3 protein: CASSLAVATRERGELFF
D gene: TRBD2; V gene: TRBV7-6; J gene: TRBJ2-7; clone size: NA; CDR3 DNA: TGTGCCAGCAGCTCTAGCGCCGGGCCCGGGAGGGACGAGCAGTACTTC; CDR3 protein: CASSSSAGPGRDEQYF
D gene: NA; V gene: TRBV28; J gene: TRBJ1-2; clone size: NA; CDR3 DNA: TGTGCCAGCAGCCCCGGGAGGCTTTCCAACTATGGCTACACCTTC; CDR3 protein: CASSPGRLSNYGYTF
D gene: NA; V gene: TRBV28; J gene: TRBJ2-7; clone size: few; CDR3 DNA: TGTGCCAGCGGGCTCCAGGGGGGATTCTACGAGCAGTACTTC; CDR3 protein: CASGLQGGFYEQYF
D gene: NA; V gene: TRBV5-1; J gene: TRBJ2-7; clone size: NA; CDR3 DNA: TGCGCCAGCAGCTTGGAAGCACAGGGTGGGTACGAGCAGTACTTC; CDR3 protein: CASSLEAQGGYEQYF
D gene: TRBD1; V gene: TRBV27; J gene: TRBJ1-1; clone size: NA; CDR3 DNA: TGTGCCAGCAGTCCTGGATCGAGGGGGCGGAACACTGAAGCTTTCTTT; CDR3 protein: CASSPGSRGRNTEAFF
D gene: NA; V gene: TRBV4-2; J gene: TRBJ1-6; clone size: NA; CDR3 DNA: TGTGCCACTGGGGCGGATTCACCCCTCCACTTT; CDR3 protein: CATGADSPLHF
D gene: TRBD2; V gene: TRBV7-3; J gene: TRBJ2-1; clone size: NA; CDR3 DNA: TGTGCCAGCAGCATCACTAGCGGGAGGTTCTACAATGAGCAGTTCTTC; CDR3 protein: CASSITSGRFYNEQFF
D gene: TRBD2; V gene: TRBV27; J gene: TRBJ2-7; clone size: NA; CDR3 DNA: TGTGCCAGCAGTTTCCTAGCGGGAGGGGGCGAGCAGTACTTC; CDR3 protein: CASSFLAGGGEQYF
D gene: NA; V gene: TRBV6-5; J gene: TRBJ1-1; clone size: NA; CDR3 DNA: TGTGCCAGCAGTTACCAAAACTTGGTGCGGGGCACTGAAGCTTTCTTT; CDR3 protein: CASSYQNLVRGTEAFF
D gene: NA; V gene: TRBV9; J gene: TRBJ1-2; clone size: NA; CDR3 DNA: TGTGCCAGCAGCGTAGGAAGTGGGAGGGGTGGCTACACCTTC; CDR3 protein: CASSVGSGRGGYTF
D gene: TRBD2; V gene: TRBV11-2; J gene: TRBJ2-1; clone size: NA; CDR3 DNA: TGTGCCAGCAGCTTAGATCTAATGGGGACTAGCGGGTACAATGAGCAGTTCTTC; CDR3 protein: CASSLDLMGTSGYNEQFF
D gene: TRBD1; V gene: TRBV7-9; J gene: TRBJ2-3; clone size: NA; CDR3 DNA: TGTGCCAGCAGGGGGACAGGGGGCACAGATACGCAGTATTTT; CDR3 protein: CASRGTGGTDTQYF
D gene: NA; V gene: TRBV12-2; J gene: TRBJ2-2; clone size: few; CDR3 DNA: TGTGCAAGTCGTCGGACTAGGTCAGCCTATCCTCGGGAGATATCGGGTGTTAGGGCCGGGGAGCTGTTTTTT; CDR3 protein: CASRRTRSAYPREISGVRAGELFF
D gene: TRBD1; V gene: TRBV19; J gene: TRBJ1-1; clone size: NA; CDR3 DNA: TGTGCCAGTAGTATTGGACAGGGAGGCGGTTATGGTGAAGCTTTCTTT; CDR3 protein: CASSIGQGGGYGEAFF
D gene: TRBD1; V gene: TRBV28; J gene: TRBJ2-7; clone size: NA; CDR3 DNA: TGTGCCAGCAGTTTTACAGGATCGGGACAGATCTACGAGCAGTACTTC; CDR3 protein: CASSFTGSGQIYEQYF
D gene: TRBD1; V gene: TRBV5-4; J gene: TRBJ1-2; clone size: NA; CDR3 DNA: TGTGCCAGCAGCTCGACAGGGGGCCATAACTATGGCTACACCTTC; CDR3 protein: CASSSTGGHNYGYTF
D gene: NA; V gene: TRBV7-6; J gene: TRBJ1-6; clone size: NA; CDR3 DNA: TGTGCCAGCAGCTTAGAAGAAGTCAGCGGGGTGAGCTCCTATAATTCACCCCTCCACTTT; CDR3 protein: CASSLEEVSGVSSYNSPLHF
D gene: TRBD2; V gene: TRBV13; J gene: TRBJ2-1; clone size: NA; CDR3 DNA: TGTGCCAGCAGCTTAGGTGGCGGGAGGGCCGACAATGAGCAGTTCTTC; CDR3 protein: CASSLGGGRADNEQFF
D gene: NA; V gene: TRBV27; J gene: TRBJ1-1; clone size: NA; CDR3 DNA: TGTGCCAGCAGTCGCTCCTATCAAATCGATGGGGCGCCGGACACTGAAGCTTTCTTT; CDR3 protein: CASSRSYQIDGAPDTEAFF